This TCR beta chain was profiled in a study of blood T cell repertoires in COVID-19. Turning to the study itself: Nucleic acid was either cDNA or gDNA, and it came from T cells, B-cell-depleted T cells, or PBMCs.

Source study methods: By means of reference gene primer amplification, nucleated cell counts were estimated. TCRdb's copy holds only in-frame clones and misses some; the assay was immunoSEQ multiplex PCR. V, J and clone size are those of that table, while D and trimming were read from the DNA. In the table there are 95,000 to 130,000 clones, around 78% of which are singletons. Sequences were obtained from peripheral blood. This TCR came from a man aged 30-40 years with acute or convalescent COVID-19.

CDR3 sequence (DNA): TGCGCCAGCAGTGAGTCTGAGGGAGGGGACACTGAAGCTTTCTTT. This translates into CASSESEGGDTEAFF. V gene TRBV10-1 combines with J gene TRBJ1-1; tentatively, D is TRBD1 (5 bases). The germline V gene encodes CDR1 WNHNN and CDR2 SYGVQD (reference sequence). The V end was cut by 0 bases, the J end by 3 bases, with 11 bases between. CDR3 length: 15 amino acids.